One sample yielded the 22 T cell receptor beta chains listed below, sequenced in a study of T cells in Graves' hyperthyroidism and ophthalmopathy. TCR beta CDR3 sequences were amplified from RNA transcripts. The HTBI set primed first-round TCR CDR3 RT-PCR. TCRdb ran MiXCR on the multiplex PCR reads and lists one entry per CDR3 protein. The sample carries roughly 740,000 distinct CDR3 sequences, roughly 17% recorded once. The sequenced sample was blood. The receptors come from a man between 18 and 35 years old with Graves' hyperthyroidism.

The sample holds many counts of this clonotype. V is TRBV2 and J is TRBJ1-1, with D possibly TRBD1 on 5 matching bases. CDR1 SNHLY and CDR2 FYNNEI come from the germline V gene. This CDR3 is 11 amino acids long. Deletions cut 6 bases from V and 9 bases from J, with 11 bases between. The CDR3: CASSIGGKAFF. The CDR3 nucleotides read TGTGCCAGCAGCATCGGGGGGAAAGCTTTCTTT.

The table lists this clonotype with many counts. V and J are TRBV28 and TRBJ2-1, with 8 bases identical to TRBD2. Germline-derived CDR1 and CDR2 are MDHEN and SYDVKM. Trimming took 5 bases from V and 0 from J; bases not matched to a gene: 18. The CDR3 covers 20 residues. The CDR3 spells CASSTPGSGSHESSYNEQFF. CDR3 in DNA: TGTGCCAGCAGTACCCCGGGGAGCGGGAGTCACGAAAGCTCCTACAATGAGCAGTTCTTC.

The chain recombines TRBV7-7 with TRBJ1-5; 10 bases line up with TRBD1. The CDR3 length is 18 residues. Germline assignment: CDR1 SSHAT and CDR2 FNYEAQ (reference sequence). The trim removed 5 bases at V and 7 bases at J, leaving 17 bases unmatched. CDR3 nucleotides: TGTGCCAGCAGCGATAAGGGACAGGGGTGGGTATCGAGACAGCCCCAGCATTTT. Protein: CASSDKGQGWVSRQPQHF.

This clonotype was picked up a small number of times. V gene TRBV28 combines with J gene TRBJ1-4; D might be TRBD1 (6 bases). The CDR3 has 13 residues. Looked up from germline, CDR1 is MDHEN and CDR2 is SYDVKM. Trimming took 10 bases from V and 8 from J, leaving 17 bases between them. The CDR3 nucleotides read TGTGCCACGAGGGACAACCTGGGGGAAAAACTGTTTTTT. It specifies CATRDNLGEKLFF. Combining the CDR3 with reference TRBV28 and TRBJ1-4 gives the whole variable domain DVKVTQSSRYLVKRTGEKVFLECVQDMDHENMFWYRQDPGLGLRLIYFSYDVKMKEKGDIPEGYSVSREKKERFSLILESASTNQTSMYLCATRDNLGEKLFFGSGTQLSVL.

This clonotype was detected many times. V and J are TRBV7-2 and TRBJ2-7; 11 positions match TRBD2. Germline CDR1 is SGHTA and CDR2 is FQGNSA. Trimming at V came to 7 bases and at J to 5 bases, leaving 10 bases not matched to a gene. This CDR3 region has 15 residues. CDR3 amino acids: CASTLLTSGMHEQYF. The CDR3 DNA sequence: TGTGCCAGCACCCTGCTGACTAGCGGGATGCACGAGCAGTACTTC.

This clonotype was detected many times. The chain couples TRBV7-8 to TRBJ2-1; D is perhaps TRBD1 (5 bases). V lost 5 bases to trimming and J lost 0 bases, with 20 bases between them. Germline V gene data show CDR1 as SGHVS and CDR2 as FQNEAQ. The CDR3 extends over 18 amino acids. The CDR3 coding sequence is TGTGCCAGCAGCCCCCAAAGCGACAGTTACTTCTCCTACAATGAGCAGTTCTTC. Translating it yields CASSPQSDSYFSYNEQFF.

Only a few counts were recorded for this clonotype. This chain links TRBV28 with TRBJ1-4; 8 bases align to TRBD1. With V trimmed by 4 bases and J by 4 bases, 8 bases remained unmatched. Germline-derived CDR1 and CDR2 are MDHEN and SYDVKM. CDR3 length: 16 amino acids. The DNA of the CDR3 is TGTGCCAGCAGTTCGACAGGGGCCGTGGATAATGAAAAACTGTTTTTT. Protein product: CASSSTGAVDNEKLFF.

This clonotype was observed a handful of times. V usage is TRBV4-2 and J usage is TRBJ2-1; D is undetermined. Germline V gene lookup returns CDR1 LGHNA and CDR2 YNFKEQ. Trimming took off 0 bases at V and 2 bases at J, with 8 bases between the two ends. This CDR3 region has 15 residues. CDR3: CASSQESVPYNEQFF. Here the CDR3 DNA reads TGTGCCAGCAGCCAAGAAAGCGTCCCCTACAATGAGCAGTTCTTC.

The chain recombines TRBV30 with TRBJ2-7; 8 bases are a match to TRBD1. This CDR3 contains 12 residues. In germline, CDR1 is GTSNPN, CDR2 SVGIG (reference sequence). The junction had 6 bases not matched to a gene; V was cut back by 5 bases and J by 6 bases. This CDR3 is CAWGDRGGEQYF. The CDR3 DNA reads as TGTGCCTGGGGTGACAGGGGAGGCGAGCAGTACTTC.

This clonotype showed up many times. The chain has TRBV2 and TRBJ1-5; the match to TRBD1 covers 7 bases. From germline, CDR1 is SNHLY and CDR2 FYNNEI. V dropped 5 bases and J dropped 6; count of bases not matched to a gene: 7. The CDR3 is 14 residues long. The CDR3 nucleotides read TGTGCCAGCAGTTCACAGGGGAGGGGTCAGCCCCAGCATTTT. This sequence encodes CASSSQGRGQPQHF.

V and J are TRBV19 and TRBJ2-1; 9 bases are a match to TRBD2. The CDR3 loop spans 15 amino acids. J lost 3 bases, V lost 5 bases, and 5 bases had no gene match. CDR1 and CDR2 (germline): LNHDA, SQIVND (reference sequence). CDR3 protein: CASSVAGVVYNEQFF. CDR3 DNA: TGTGCCAGTAGTGTAGCGGGAGTGGTCTACAATGAGCAGTTCTTC.

This CDR3 is CSVGLPGHKVYEQYF. The DNA for the CDR3 is TGCAGCGTTGGTCTACCGGGACACAAAGTCTACGAGCAGTACTTC. The rearrangement uses TRBV29-1 and TRBJ2-7; D possibly corresponds to TRBD1 (6 bases). Per germline, CDR1 SQVTM and CDR2 ANQGSEA. The CDR3 runs to 15 residues. V was trimmed by 4 bases and J by 3 bases, leaving 19 bases between them.

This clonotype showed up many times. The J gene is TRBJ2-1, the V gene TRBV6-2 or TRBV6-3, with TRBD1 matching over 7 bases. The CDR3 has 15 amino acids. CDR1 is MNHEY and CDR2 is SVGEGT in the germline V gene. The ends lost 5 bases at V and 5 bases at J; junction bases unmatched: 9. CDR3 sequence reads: CASSPGQRLNNEQFF. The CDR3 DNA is TGTGCCAGCAGTCCGGGACAGAGGTTGAACAATGAGCAGTTCTTC.

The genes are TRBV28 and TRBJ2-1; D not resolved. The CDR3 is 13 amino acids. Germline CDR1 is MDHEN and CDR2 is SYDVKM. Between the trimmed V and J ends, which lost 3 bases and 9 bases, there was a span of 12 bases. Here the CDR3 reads CASSFNLRFEQFF. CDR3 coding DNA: TGTGCCAGCAGTTTCAACCTTCGCTTTGAGCAGTTCTTC. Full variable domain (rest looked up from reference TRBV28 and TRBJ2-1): DVKVTQSSRYLVKRTGEKVFLECVQDMDHENMFWYRQDPGLGLRLIYFSYDVKMKEKGDIPEGYSVSREKKERFSLILESASTNQTSMYLCASSFNLRFEQFFGPGTRLTVL.

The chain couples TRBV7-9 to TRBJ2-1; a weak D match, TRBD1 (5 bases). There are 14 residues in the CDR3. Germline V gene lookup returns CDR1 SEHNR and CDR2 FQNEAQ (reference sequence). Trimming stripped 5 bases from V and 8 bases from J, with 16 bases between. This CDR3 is CASSQSPGWDEQFF. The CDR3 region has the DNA TGTGCCAGCAGCCAAAGCCCAGGGTGGGATGAGCAGTTCTTC.

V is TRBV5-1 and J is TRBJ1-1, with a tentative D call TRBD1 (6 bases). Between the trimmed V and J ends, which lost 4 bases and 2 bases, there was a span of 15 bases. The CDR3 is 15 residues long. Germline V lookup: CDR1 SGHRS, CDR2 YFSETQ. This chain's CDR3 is CASSLRAGDNTEAFF. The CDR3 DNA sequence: TGCGCCAGCAGCCTTCGGGCAGGGGATAACACTGAAGCTTTCTTT.

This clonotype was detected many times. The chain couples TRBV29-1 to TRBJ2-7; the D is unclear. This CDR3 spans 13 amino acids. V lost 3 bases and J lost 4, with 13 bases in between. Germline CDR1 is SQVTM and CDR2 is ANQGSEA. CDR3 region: CSVEQQEPYEQYF. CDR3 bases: TGCAGCGTTGAGCAGCAGGAGCCTTACGAGCAGTACTTC.

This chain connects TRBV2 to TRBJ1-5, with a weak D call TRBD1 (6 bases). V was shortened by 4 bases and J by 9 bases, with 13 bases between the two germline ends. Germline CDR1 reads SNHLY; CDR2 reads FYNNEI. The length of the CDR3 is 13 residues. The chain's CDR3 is CASSVLGGGPQHF. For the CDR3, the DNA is TGTGCCAGCAGTGTCCTGGGAGGGGGGCCCCAGCATTTT.

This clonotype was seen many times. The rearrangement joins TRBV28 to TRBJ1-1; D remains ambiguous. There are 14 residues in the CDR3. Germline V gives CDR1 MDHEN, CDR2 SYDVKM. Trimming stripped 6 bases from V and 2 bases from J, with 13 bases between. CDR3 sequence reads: CASRPLQRNTEAFF. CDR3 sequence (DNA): TGTGCCAGCAGACCCCTACAGAGAAACACTGAAGCTTTCTTT.

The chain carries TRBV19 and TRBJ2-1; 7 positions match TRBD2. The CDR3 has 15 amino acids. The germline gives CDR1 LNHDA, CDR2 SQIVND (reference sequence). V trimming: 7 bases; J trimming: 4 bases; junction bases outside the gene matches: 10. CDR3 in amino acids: CASTLGREPYNEQFF. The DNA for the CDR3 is TGTGCCAGTACTTTAGGGCGGGAGCCTTACAATGAGCAGTTCTTC.

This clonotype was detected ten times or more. CDR3: CASRFRDRADNEQFF. Here the CDR3 DNA reads TGTGCCAGCAGATTCCGGGACAGGGCGGACAATGAGCAGTTCTTC. The chain joins TRBV12-3 or TRBV12-4 to TRBJ2-1, with 9 bases matching TRBD1. This CDR3 region has 15 residues. V lost 6 bases, J lost 5 bases, and 8 bases stayed unmatched.

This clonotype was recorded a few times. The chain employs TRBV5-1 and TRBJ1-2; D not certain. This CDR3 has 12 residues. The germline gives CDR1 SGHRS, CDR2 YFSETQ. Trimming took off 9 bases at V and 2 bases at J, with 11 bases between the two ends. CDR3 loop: CATRRENYGYTF. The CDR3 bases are TGCGCCACCAGAAGGGAGAACTATGGCTACACCTTC.